This TCR beta chain emerged from a study of graft-versus-host responses after intestinal transplantation. Details on this clone: Antigen: not known.

The table came from immunoSEQ multiplex PCR; TCRdb's copy has only in-frame clones and leaves some out. This table has 85,000 to 90,000 clones, 80% to 95% appearing once. The CDR3 loop spans 17 amino acids. The V segment lost 4 bases and the J segment 5 bases; nucleotides outside the gene matches: 12. Germline assignment: CDR1 MGHRA and CDR2 YSYEKL. This chain connects TRBV4-1 to TRBJ2-1; 9 nucleotides align to TRBD1. This TCR was recovered from a human donor who was the organ donor for an intestinal transplant. The specimen was unstimulated CD4+ T cells sorted from spleen or lymph node cells, collected before transplant. Here the CDR3 DNA reads TGCGCCAGCAGCCTAAAGATAATCCGGGACAGGGACAATGAGCAGTTCTTC. Residues: CASSLKIIRDRDNEQFF.